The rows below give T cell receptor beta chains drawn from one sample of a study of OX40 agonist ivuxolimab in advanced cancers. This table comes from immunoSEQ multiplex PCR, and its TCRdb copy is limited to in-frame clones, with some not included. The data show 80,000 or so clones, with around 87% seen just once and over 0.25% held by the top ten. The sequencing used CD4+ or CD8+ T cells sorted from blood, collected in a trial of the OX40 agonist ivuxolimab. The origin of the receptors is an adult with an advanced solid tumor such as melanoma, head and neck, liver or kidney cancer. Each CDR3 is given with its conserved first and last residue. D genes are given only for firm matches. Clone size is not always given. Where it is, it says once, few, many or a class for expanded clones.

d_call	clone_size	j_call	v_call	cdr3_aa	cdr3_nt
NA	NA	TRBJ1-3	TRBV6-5	CASSYFSGLSGNTIYF	TGTGCCAGCAGTTACTTTTCGGGACTCTCTGGAAACACCATATATTTT
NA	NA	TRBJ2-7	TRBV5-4	CASSLASGSYEQYF	TGTGCCAGCAGCTTGGCAAGCGGGTCTTACGAGCAGTACTTC
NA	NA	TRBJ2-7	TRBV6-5	CASSYGRLTYEQYF	TGTGCCAGCAGTTACGGCAGACTTACCTACGAGCAGTACTTC
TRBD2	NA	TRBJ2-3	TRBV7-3	CASSLLGLAGVTDTQYF	TGTGCCAGCAGCCTACTGGGACTAGCGGGTGTGACAGATACGCAGTATTTT
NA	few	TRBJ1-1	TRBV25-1	CASSAALGVVTEAFF	TGTGCCAGCAGTGCTGCATTGGGCGTAGTCACTGAAGCTTTCTTT
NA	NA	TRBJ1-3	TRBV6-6	CASSGATGTSGNTIYF	TGTGCCAGCAGTGGGGCGACAGGAACCTCTGGAAACACCATATATTTT
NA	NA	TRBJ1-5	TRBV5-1	CASSPGGGGGNQPQHF	TGCGCCAGCAGCCCTGGTGGGGGAGGGGGCAATCAGCCCCAGCATTTT
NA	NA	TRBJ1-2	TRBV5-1	CASSLGPGGYTF	TGCGCCAGCAGCTTGGGGCCCGGGGGCTACACCTTC
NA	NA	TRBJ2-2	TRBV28	CASSLPGRNTGELFF	TGTGCCAGCAGTTTACCCGGCCGGAACACCGGGGAGCTGTTTTTT
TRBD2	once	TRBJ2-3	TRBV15	CATSRDGWEGRTDTQYF	TGTGCCACCAGCAGAGATGGGTGGGAGGGACGCACAGATACGCAGTATTTT
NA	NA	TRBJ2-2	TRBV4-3	CASSQDRTNTGELFF	TGCGCCAGCAGCCAAGATCGGACGAACACCGGGGAGCTGTTTTTT
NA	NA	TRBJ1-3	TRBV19	CATEGRQAGNTIYF	TGTGCCACCGAAGGTCGGCAGGCTGGAAACACCATATATTTT
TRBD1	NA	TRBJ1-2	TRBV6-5	CASSYVADRGIYDYTF	TGTGCCAGCAGTTACGTCGCGGACAGGGGAATCTATGACTACACCTTC
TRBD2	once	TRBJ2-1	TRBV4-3	CASSQDRGRINEQFF	TGCGCCAGCAGCCAAGATCGCGGGAGGATTAATGAGCAGTTCTTC
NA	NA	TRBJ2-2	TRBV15	CATNALGRNTGELFF	TGTGCCACCAACGCTTTGGGTCGAAACACCGGGGAGCTGTTTTTT
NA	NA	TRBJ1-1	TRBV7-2	CASSQTRVMNTEAFF	TGTGCCAGCAGCCAAACAAGGGTCATGAACACTGAAGCTTTCTTT
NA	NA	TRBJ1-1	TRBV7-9	CASSLAEGITEAFF	TGTGCCAGCAGCTTGGCCGAGGGTATTACTGAAGCTTTCTTT
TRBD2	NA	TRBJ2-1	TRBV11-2	CASIPTRLAGAGYNEQFF	TGTGCCAGCATCCCAACCCGACTAGCGGGAGCGGGGTACAATGAGCAGTTCTTC
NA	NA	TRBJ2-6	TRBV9	CASSKAAQPYSGANVLTF	TGTGCCAGCAGCAAAGCGGCACAGCCCTACTCTGGGGCCAACGTCCTGACTTTC
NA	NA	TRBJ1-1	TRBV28	CASSLAASNTEAFF	TGTGCCAGCAGTTTGGCCGCTTCGAACACTGAAGCTTTCTTT
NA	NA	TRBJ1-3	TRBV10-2	CASSEWVSAGSSGNTIYF	TGCGCCAGCAGTGAGTGGGTTAGCGCGGGATCCTCTGGAAACACCATATATTTT
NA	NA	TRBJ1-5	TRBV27	CASSWRGGGQPQHF	TGTGCCAGCAGTTGGCGGGGTGGGGGTCAGCCCCAGCATTTT
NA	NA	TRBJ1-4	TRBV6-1	CASSGYTEKLFF	TGTGCCAGCAGTGGATATACTGAAAAACTGTTTTTT
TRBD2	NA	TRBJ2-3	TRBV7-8	CASSLVGLARTRRSTDTQYF	TGTGCCAGCAGCTTAGTAGGACTAGCGAGGACCCGGAGAAGCACAGATACGCAGTATTTT
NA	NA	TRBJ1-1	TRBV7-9	CASRNRETVNTEAFF	TGTGCCAGCAGGAATCGGGAGACAGTGAACACTGAAGCTTTCTTT
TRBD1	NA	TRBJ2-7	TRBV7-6	CASSLRQGWAYEQYF	TGTGCCAGCAGCTTGAGACAGGGGTGGGCCTACGAGCAGTACTTC
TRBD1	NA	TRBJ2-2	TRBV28	CASSPQGAVAGELFF	TGTGCCAGCAGTCCCCAGGGGGCGGTAGCCGGGGAGCTGTTTTTT
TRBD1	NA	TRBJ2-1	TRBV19	CASSIKQGLNHNEQFF	TGTGCCAGTAGTATTAAACAGGGGCTAAACCACAATGAGCAGTTCTTC
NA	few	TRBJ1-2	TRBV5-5	CASSREGAIGYGYTF	TGTGCCAGCAGCCGGGAGGGAGCAATAGGCTATGGCTACACCTTC